The present TCR beta chain was sequenced within a study of T cell responses to AZD1222 COVID-19 vaccine. The protocol was immunoSEQ multiplex PCR, while the TCRdb copy is restricted to in-frame clones and leaves out a portion. The sample lists 170,000 or so clones, roughly 87% seen once, with roughly 2.5% in the top ten. V was pared by 2 bases and J by 6 bases, with 5 bases between. Germline V gene data show CDR1 as GTSNPN and CDR2 as SVGIG (reference sequence). The CDR3 has 11 residues. This chain links TRBV30 with TRBJ2-1; D gene ambiguous. The TCR was taken from an adult in good health. Here the sequenced sample was peripheral blood, taken on day 0 of AZD1222 vaccination. In nucleotides, the CDR3 is TGTGCCTGGAGTCCCACCAATGAGCAGTTCTTC. Protein sequence: CAWSPTNEQFF.